The text below deals with one T cell receptor beta chain. Germline CDR1 and CDR2: MDHEN and SYDVKM. V was cut by 3 bases and J by 1 base, with 12 bases left in between. This CDR3 is 16 amino acids long. This sample is part of a study of T cells after yellow fever vaccination. For the study at large: Low-cell-number fractions underwent preparation using SMART-Seq v4 Ultra Low Input.

TCRdb re-called the 5' RACE reads through MiXCR, storing one row per CDR3 protein. The sample lists 550,000 or so distinct CDR3 sequences; 19% were seen once. The chain links TRBV28 to TRBJ2-2, with D perhaps matching TRBD1 or TRBD2 (5 bases each). Sample: PBMCs, taken 15 days after the yellow fever booster vaccination. The TCR originated in a man aged 30 to 45 who received the YFV17D yellow fever vaccine. The CDR3 DNA sequence: TGTGCCAGCAGTTTTCGTGCAGGGAGGAACACCGGGGAGCTGTTTTTT. Protein: CASSFRAGRNTGELFF.